The 30 T cell receptor beta chains below all came from one sample that was sequenced in a study of T-cell reconstitution after alpha-beta-depleted transplantation in children. The TCRbeta library was prepared with unique molecular identifiers. TCRdb called the PCR reads again in MiXCR, with one record for every CDR3 protein. This sample yields 450,000 to 600,000 distinct CDR3 sequences, of which roughly a tenth are seen a single time; around 2% belongs to the top ten. This specimen was PBMCs, taken before TCRalphabeta/CD19-depleted stem cell transplant. Receptors originate from a child aged 2 to 10 with inherited bone marrow failure, due to receive a stem cell transplant.

This clonotype came up once. A much larger clone lies a single base off, so this may be a read error. V gene TRBV29-1 combines with J gene TRBJ1-1; no clear D gene. The V gene's germline CDR1 is SQVTM and CDR2 ANQGSEA. The CDR3 is made up of 14 amino acids. The ends were cut back, 0 bases at V and 4 bases at J, with 12 bases in the middle. The CDR3 is CSVEEPTMGTEAFF. The CDR3 DNA is TGCAGCGTTGAAGAGCCGACGATGGGCACTGAAGCTTTCTTT.

The table lists this clonotype with a count of one. Since a much larger clone is just one base distant, this may be a read error. This chain links TRBV5-1 with TRBJ2-1, with D perhaps being TRBD1 or TRBD2 (5 bases each). The V gene's germline CDR1 is SGHRS and CDR2 YFSETQ. Deletions cut 4 bases from V and 12 bases from J, with 20 bases between. The CDR3 consists of 14 residues. CDR3 bases: TGCGCCAGCAGCCTCGGGACCCCATTAATCGGGCAGTTCTTC. It specifies CASSLGTPLIGQFF. Full variable domain (remainder filled in from reference TRBV5-1 and TRBJ2-1): KAGVTQTPRYLIKTRGQQVTLSCSPISGHRSVSWYQQTPGQGLQFLFEYFSETQRNKGNFPGRFSGRQFSNSRSEMNVSTLELGDSALYLCASSLGTPLIGQFFGPGTRLTVL.

At least ten counts were recorded for this clonotype. This chain connects TRBV20-1 to TRBJ2-3; TRBD2 might be the D (5 bases). CDR1 DFQATT and CDR2 SNEGSKA come from the germline V gene (reference sequence). The length of the CDR3 is 14 residues. V was pared by 7 bases and J by 0 bases, with 14 bases between. The CDR3 DNA reads TGCAGTGGACTAACAGAGACTAGCACAGATACGCAGTATTTT. Translated, it gives CSGLTETSTDTQYF.

This clonotype was detected many times. The rearrangement uses TRBV11-2 and TRBJ2-3; perhaps TRBD2 as D (5 bases). Trimming left V 1 base short and J 0 bases short, with 11 bases between. Germline CDR1 and CDR2: SGHAT and FQNNGV. The CDR3 contains 16 residues. DNA of the CDR3: TGTGCCAGCAGCTTAGTGCTAGCCAAAAGCACAGATACGCAGTATTTT. This translates into CASSLVLAKSTDTQYF. Complete variable domain (other parts from reference TRBV11-2 and TRBJ2-3): EAGVAQSPRYKIIEKRQSVAFWCNPISGHATLYWYQQILGQGPKLLIQFQNNGVVDDSQLPKDRFSAERLKGVDSTLKIQPAKLEDSAVYLCASSLVLAKSTDTQYFGPGTRLTVL.

The chain's CDR3 is CASSSSGRYEQYF. The CDR3 DNA reads as TGCGCCAGCAGCTCTAGCGGGAGGTACGAGCAGTACTTC. The chain combines TRBV5-1 with TRBJ2-7; 11 bases align to TRBD2. The junction had 0 bases not matched to a gene; V was cut back by 3 bases and J by 4 bases. This CDR3 has 13 residues. Germline assignment: CDR1 SGHRS and CDR2 YFSETQ.

This clonotype was seen ten or more times. The chain links TRBV6-5 to TRBJ2-1; 12 bases are shared with TRBD2. This CDR3 contains 16 residues. Germline assignment: CDR1 MNHEY and CDR2 SVGAGI. V lost 2 bases, J lost 9 bases, and 8 bases stayed unmatched. CDR3 region: CASSYGLAGGPSEQFF. CDR3 nucleotides: TGTGCCAGCAGTTACGGGCTAGCGGGAGGGCCCAGTGAGCAGTTCTTC.

Regarding this clonotype: Given a much more abundant clone one base away, this may be a read error. The chain combines TRBV5-1 with TRBJ1-1, with D perhaps matching TRBD1 (5 bases). The CDR3 has 15 amino acids. Per the germline V gene, CDR1 is SGHRS and CDR2 is YFSETQ. For the CDR3, the DNA is TGCGCCAGCAGCTTCCGACCTGGGGGGAACTCTGAAGCTTTCTTT. It codes for CASSFRPGGNSEAFF.

In its sample, this clonotype was seen many times. This chain connects TRBV5-6 to TRBJ2-5, with a tentative D call TRBD2 (5 bases). Germline V gene lookup returns CDR1 SGHDT and CDR2 YYEEEE. V was clipped by 0 bases and J by 6 bases, with 18 bases between them. There are 16 residues in the CDR3. The CDR3 sequence: CASSLGLAFGWKTQYF. In nucleotides, the CDR3 is TGTGCCAGCAGCTTGGGGCTAGCTTTTGGTTGGAAGACCCAGTACTTC.

In this sample, this clonotype turned up many times. CDR3 in DNA: TGTGCCAGCAGCGTAGACGGTGTCGATTACGAGCAGTACTTC. This translates into CASSVDGVDYEQYF. The chain employs TRBV9 and TRBJ2-7, with D uncertain. The CDR3 totals 14 residues. Trimming left V 0 bases short and J 4 bases short, with 11 bases between. The germline gives CDR1 SGDLS, CDR2 YYNGEE.

The table lists this clonotype with many counts. One junction end does not reproduce the germline sequence, and a read error may be involved. The J gene is TRBJ1-2, the V gene TRBV27; 8 nucleotides agree with TRBD1. This CDR3 has 15 amino acids. Germline CDR1 MNHEY, CDR2 SMNVEV (reference sequence). The CDR3 sequence: CASSVSGQGWFGYTF. CDR3 DNA sequence: TGTGCCAGCAGTGTATCCGGACAGGGATGGTTTGGCTACACCTTC.

This clonotype was found many times. The V gene is TRBV5-1, the J gene TRBJ1-5; D is perhaps TRBD1 (6 bases). The CDR3 extends over 14 amino acids. Germline V gene lookup returns CDR1 SGHRS and CDR2 YFSETQ. Trimming took 1 base from V and 5 from J, leaving 10 bases between them. The CDR3 DNA follows: TGCGCCAGCAGCTTGCAGGGGTTCGATCAGCCCCAGCATTTT. It translates to CASSLQGFDQPQHF.

This clonotype has ten or more counts. CDR3 bases: TGCAGTGCTAGAGATAGGGCCGTCAATGAGCAGTTCTTC. Its translation: CSARDRAVNEQFF. The rearrangement joins TRBV20-1 to TRBJ2-1; D gene ambiguous. The CDR3 loop spans 13 amino acids. Trimming pared 0 bases from V and 6 bases from J, leaving 9 bases between. Per germline, CDR1 DFQATT and CDR2 SNEGSKA (reference sequence).

This clonotype was seen repeatedly, ten times or more. V gene TRBV7-9 combines with J gene TRBJ1-1, with D unclear. The CDR3 extends over 13 amino acids. Germline V gene lookup returns CDR1 SEHNR and CDR2 FQNEAQ (reference sequence). V gave up 5 bases and J gave up 1 base, with 8 bases separating them. As DNA, the CDR3 is TGTGCCAGCAGCCGGGCACCGAACACTGAAGCTTTCTTT. Protein: CASSRAPNTEAFF.

This clonotype was recorded many times. The rearrangement links TRBV6-5 to TRBJ2-1; D is tentatively TRBD1 or TRBD2 (7 bases each). The CDR3 extends over 15 amino acids. The V end was cut by 7 bases, the J end by 2 bases, with 15 bases between. Germline V gives CDR1 MNHEY, CDR2 SVGAGI. CDR3 protein: CASTPGGGPYNEQFF. The CDR3 nucleotides read TGTGCCAGCACCCCAGGGGGAGGGCCCTACAATGAGCAGTTCTTC.

This clonotype has ten or more counts. The chain recombines TRBV4-3 with TRBJ2-5, with D uncertain. There are 15 residues in the CDR3. Germline CDR1 is LGHNA and CDR2 is YSLEER. Trimming removed 0 bases at V and 5 bases at J, with 13 bases between. In DNA form, the CDR3 reads TGCGCCAGCAGCCAAGATTACGGAGCAATGGAGACCCAGTACTTC. This translates into CASSQDYGAMETQYF.

This clonotype was seen many times. V and J are TRBV19 and TRBJ1-3, with D hard to call. V lost 3 bases and J 4 bases, leaving 7 bases between the germline ends. Germline V gene sequence: CDR1 LNHDA, CDR2 SQIVND (reference sequence). This CDR3 contains 13 residues. CDR3: CASSIPGGNTIYF. In nucleotides, the CDR3 is TGTGCCAGTAGTATCCCAGGCGGAAACACCATATATTTT.

This clonotype has a count of ten or more. J is TRBJ2-5 and V is TRBV29-1, with D perhaps TRBD2 (5 bases). Trimming took 3 bases from V and 1 from J, leaving 12 bases between them. CDR3 length: 14 residues. Looked up from germline, CDR1 is SQVTM and CDR2 is ANQGSEA. CDR3 bases: TGCAGCGTTGAGTTTAGCGTGACCCAAGAGACCCAGTACTTC. Translation gives CSVEFSVTQETQYF.

The sample holds many counts of this clonotype. One junction end does not reproduce the germline sequence, and a read error may be involved. The chain links TRBV4-3 to TRBJ2-7; 7 bases agree with TRBD1. Germline CDR1 is LGHNA and CDR2 is YSLEER. CDR3 length: 14 amino acids. The CDR3 DNA reads TGTGCCAGTAGCCAGGACAGGTCAACCTACGAGCAGTACTTC. Translated: CASSQDRSTYEQYF.

The rearrangement uses TRBV18 and TRBJ2-7, with D unresolved. Germline lookup yields CDR1 KGHSH and CDR2 LQKENI. Trimming cost V 3 bases and J 7 bases, with 13 bases left between them. The CDR3 totals 13 residues. This chain's CDR3 is CASSPEGIGEQYF. The CDR3 region has the DNA TGTGCCAGCTCACCCGAAGGGATAGGAGAGCAGTACTTC.

This clonotype has ten or more counts. The chain uses TRBV18 and TRBJ2-7; D possibly corresponds to TRBD1 (5 bases). Germline assignment: CDR1 KGHSH and CDR2 LQKENI. This CDR3 is built from 12 residues. The germline V and J ends were trimmed by 5 bases and 6 bases, with 11 bases remaining between them. Here the CDR3 reads CASSIQGGEQYF. CDR3 in DNA: TGTGCCAGCTCAATCCAGGGTGGCGAGCAGTACTTC.

This clonotype was detected many times. The chain combines TRBV6-1 with TRBJ2-7, with D unresolved. CDR1 and CDR2 from the germline V gene are MNHNS and SASEGT. This CDR3 spans 16 amino acids. With 0 bases removed from V and 3 bases from J, the gap between germline ends came to 15 bases. The CDR3 protein is CASSEAEQPPGYEQYF. CDR3 coding DNA: TGTGCCAGCAGTGAAGCAGAACAGCCCCCGGGCTACGAGCAGTACTTC.

This clonotype was seen at least ten times. The gene calls are TRBV7-9 and TRBJ2-7; TRBD2 matches 14 bases. With V trimmed by 5 bases and J by 4 bases, 7 bases remained unmatched. Per the germline V gene, CDR1 is SEHNR and CDR2 is FQNEAQ (reference sequence). The CDR3 loop spans 16 amino acids. In nucleotides, the CDR3 is TGTGCCAGCAGCACGGGGACTAGCGGGAGAGGATACGAGCAGTACTTC. The encoded protein is CASSTGTSGRGYEQYF.

The table lists this clonotype with many counts. At one end, the junction sequence differs from germline, possibly due to a read error. The V gene is TRBV7-7, the J gene TRBJ2-2, with 7 bases that match TRBD1. This CDR3 has 16 amino acids. The germline V gene has CDR1 SSHAT and CDR2 FNYEAQ (reference sequence). The CDR3 is CASSFDRVGTTGELFF. The DNA of the CDR3 is TGTGCTAGCAGCTTCGACAGGGTTGGAACCACCGGGGAGCTGTTTTTT.

This clonotype was picked up many times. V and J are TRBV4-3 and TRBJ2-5, with 7 nucleotides matching TRBD1. Trimming removed 0 bases from V and 5 bases from J; junction bases left unmatched: 15. CDR3 length: 18 residues. Germline CDR1 LGHNA, CDR2 YSLEER. CDR3 sequence: CASSQDHWAETGFETQYF. In nucleotides, the CDR3 is TGCGCCAGCAGCCAAGATCATTGGGCCGAGACAGGGTTTGAGACCCAGTACTTC.

A few counts support this clonotype. The rearrangement links TRBV12-3 or TRBV12-4 to TRBJ1-5, with D possibly TRBD1 on 5 matching bases. The CDR3 spans 15 residues. Trimming removed 5 bases at V and 5 bases at J, with 16 bases between. The CDR3 sequence: CASSPGRGGHQPQHF. CDR3 nucleotide sequence: TGTGCCAGCAGTCCGGGGAGGGGAGGGCATCAGCCCCAGCATTTT.

The sample holds many counts of this clonotype. V is TRBV2 and J is TRBJ2-1; 13 bases line up with TRBD2. Germline lookup yields CDR1 SNHLY and CDR2 FYNNEI. The CDR3 totals 21 residues. J was trimmed by 2 bases and V by 0 bases; bases with no gene match: 13. The CDR3 here is CASSEAERAGTSGTPYNEQFF. Written as DNA, the CDR3 is TGTGCCAGCAGTGAAGCCGAGAGAGCGGGGACTAGCGGGACCCCCTACAATGAGCAGTTCTTC.

This clonotype was recorded a few times. The J gene is TRBJ2-3, the V gene TRBV27; the match to TRBD2 covers 11 bases. Germline V gives CDR1 MNHEY, CDR2 SMNVEV (reference sequence). V dropped 1 base and J dropped 4; count of bases not matched to a gene: 10. This CDR3 has 18 amino acids. CDR3 loop: CASSLYKASGRRSDTQYF. Written as DNA, the CDR3 is TGTGCCAGCAGTTTATACAAGGCTAGCGGGAGGCGATCAGATACGCAGTATTTT.

This clonotype was observed a handful of times. The chain couples TRBV29-1 to TRBJ2-2, with D possibly being TRBD1 or TRBD2 (6 bases each). The CDR3 consists of 12 residues. CDR1 is SQVTM and CDR2 is ANQGSEA in the germline V gene. V dropped 5 bases and J dropped 8 bases, with 12 bases sitting between them. CDR3 nucleotides: TGCAGCGTTACCGGAGGGGGTGGGGAGCTGTTTTTT. This codes for CSVTGGGGELFF.

This clonotype appeared many times. The V and J genes are TRBV7-2 and TRBJ2-1; no clear D gene. CDR1 SGHTA and CDR2 FQGNSA come from the germline V gene. V was pared by 2 bases and J by 4 bases, with 15 bases between. The CDR3 length is 16 residues. CDR3 residues: CASSLMFAEPYNEQFF. The CDR3 DNA sequence: TGTGCCAGCAGCTTAATGTTTGCGGAGCCATACAATGAGCAGTTCTTC.

This clonotype was detected ten times or more. This chain connects TRBV3-1 to TRBJ1-3, with a weak D call TRBD1 (5 bases). This CDR3 is 14 amino acids long. Germline-derived CDR1 and CDR2 are LGHDT and YNNKEL (reference sequence). V was pared by 1 base and J by 4 bases, with 8 bases between. The CDR3 is CASSQAGDGNTIYF. The DNA of the CDR3 is TGTGCCAGCAGCCAAGCGGGGGACGGAAACACCATATATTTT.